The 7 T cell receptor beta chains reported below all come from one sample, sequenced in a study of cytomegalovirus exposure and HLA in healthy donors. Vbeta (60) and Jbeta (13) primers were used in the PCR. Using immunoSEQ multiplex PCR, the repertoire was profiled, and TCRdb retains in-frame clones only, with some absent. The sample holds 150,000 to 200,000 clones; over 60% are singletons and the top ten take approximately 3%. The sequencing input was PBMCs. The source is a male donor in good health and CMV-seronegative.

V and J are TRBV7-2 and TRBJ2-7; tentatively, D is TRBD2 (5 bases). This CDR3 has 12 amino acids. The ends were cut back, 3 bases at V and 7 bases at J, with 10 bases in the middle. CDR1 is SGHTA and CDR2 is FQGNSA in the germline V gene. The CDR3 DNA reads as TGTGCCAGCAGCTTGGGGTCGGGGGAGCAGTACTTC. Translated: CASSLGSGEQYF.

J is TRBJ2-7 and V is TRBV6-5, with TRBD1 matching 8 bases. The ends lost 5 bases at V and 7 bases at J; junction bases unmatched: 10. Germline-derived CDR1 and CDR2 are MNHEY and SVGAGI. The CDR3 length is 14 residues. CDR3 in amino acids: CASSTTGDTREQYF. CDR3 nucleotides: TGTGCCAGCAGTACGACAGGGGATACGAGAGAGCAGTACTTC.

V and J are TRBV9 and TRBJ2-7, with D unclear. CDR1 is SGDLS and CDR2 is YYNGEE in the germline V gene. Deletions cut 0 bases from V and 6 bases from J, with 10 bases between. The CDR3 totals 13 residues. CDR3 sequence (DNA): TGTGCCAGCAGCGTAGAACCCGGGTCCGAGCAGTACTTC. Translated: CASSVEPGSEQYF.

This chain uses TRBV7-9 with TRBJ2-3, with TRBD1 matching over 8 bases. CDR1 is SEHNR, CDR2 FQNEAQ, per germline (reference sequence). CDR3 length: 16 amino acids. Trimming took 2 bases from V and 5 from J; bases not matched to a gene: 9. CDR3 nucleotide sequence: TGTGCCAGCAGCTTAACTGGCAGGGGGCGAGGAGATACGCAGTATTTT. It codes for CASSLTGRGRGDTQYF.

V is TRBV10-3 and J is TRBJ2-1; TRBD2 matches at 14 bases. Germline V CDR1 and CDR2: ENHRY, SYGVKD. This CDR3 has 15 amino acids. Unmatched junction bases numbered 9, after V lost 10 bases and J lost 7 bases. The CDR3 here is CASETSGRGGNEQFF. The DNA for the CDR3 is TGTGCCAGCGAGACTAGCGGGAGGGGGGGAAATGAGCAGTTCTTC.

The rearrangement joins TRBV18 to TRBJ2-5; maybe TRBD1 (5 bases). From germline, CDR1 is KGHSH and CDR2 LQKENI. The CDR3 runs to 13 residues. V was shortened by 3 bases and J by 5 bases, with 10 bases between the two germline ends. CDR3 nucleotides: TGTGCCAGCTCACCTCAGGGTTGGGAGACCCAGTACTTC. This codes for CASSPQGWETQYF.

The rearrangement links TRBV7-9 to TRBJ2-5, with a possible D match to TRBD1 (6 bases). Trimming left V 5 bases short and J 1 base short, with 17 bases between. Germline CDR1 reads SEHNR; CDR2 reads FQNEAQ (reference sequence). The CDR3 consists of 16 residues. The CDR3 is CASSLTGSVTQETQYF. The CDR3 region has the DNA TGTGCCAGCAGCCTTACAGGGTCGGTCACCCAAGAGACCCAGTACTTC.